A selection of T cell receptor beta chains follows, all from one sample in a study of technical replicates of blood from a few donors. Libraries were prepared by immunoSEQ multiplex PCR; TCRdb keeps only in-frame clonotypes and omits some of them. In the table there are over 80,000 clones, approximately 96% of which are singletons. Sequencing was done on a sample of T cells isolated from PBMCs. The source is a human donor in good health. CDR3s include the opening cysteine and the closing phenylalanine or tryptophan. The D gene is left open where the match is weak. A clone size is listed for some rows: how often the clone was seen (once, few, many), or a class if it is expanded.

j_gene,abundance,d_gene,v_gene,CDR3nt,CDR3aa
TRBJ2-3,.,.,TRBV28,TGTGCCAGCAGGGGGGGAGACTACGCAGATACGCAGTATTTT,CASRGGDYADTQYF
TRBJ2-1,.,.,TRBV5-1,TGCGCCAGCAGCTTTAACCGGGGTAGAGACAATGAGCAGTTCTTC,CASSFNRGRDNEQFF
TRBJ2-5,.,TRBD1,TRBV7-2,TGTGCCAGCAGCTTAGTACAGGGGGAGACCCAGTACTTC,CASSLVQGETQYF
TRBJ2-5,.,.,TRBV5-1,TGCGCCAGCAGCAGCCCACAGGGTAGGGACGGGAGGTCGGAGACCCAGTACTTC,CASSSPQGRDGRSETQYF
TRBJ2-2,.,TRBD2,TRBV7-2,TGTGCCAGCAGCTTAGAGGGTGTTGAAGCGGGAGGACGAACCGGGGAGCTGTTTTTT,CASSLEGVEAGGRTGELFF
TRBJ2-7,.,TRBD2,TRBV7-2,TGTGCCAGCAGCTTATTAGCGGGAGGGCCAAACGAGCAGTACTTC,CASSLLAGGPNEQYF
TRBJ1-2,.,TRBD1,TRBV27,TGTGCCAGCACCGTTGGGACAGGTTATGGCTACACCTTC,CASTVGTGYGYTF
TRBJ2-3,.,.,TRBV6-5,TGTGCCAGCATCGATTCGGGGCCAGGGGCAGATACGCAGTATTTT,CASIDSGPGADTQYF
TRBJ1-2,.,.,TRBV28,TGTGCCAGCAGTCGCAGGGACTATGGCTACACCTTC,CASSRRDYGYTF
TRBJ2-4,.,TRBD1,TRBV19,TGTGCCAGTAGCCGGACAGGCTTCCTAGAGGACATTCAGTACTTC,CASSRTGFLEDIQYF
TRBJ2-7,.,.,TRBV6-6,TGTGCCAGCAGTTACGAGGCGGGACAGCTTTATTACGAGCAGTACTTC,CASSYEAGQLYYEQYF
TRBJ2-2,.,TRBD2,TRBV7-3,TGTGCCAGCAGCACCCGTAGCGGGATTCCACCCACCGGGGAGCTGTTTTTT,CASSTRSGIPPTGELFF
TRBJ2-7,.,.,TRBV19,TGTGCCAGTAGTGGTTTACAGGTGGGCTACGAGCAGTACTTC,CASSGLQVGYEQYF
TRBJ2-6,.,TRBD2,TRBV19,TGTGCCAGTAGTGCCGGGACTAGCGGCTCTGGGGCCAACGTCCTGACTTTC,CASSAGTSGSGANVLTF
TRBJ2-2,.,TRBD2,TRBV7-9,TGTGCCAGCAGCTTAGCAGGACTAGTGGGTAACACCGGGGAGCTGTTTTTT,CASSLAGLVGNTGELFF
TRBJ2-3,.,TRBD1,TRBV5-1,TGCGCCAGCAGCTTGGACCGGGACAGCCTTACGCAGTATTTT,CASSLDRDSLTQYF
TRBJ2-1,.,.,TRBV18,TGTGCCAGCTCCTTGGGCAGGCCGGGCGGGAATGAGCAGTTCTTC,CASSLGRPGGNEQFF
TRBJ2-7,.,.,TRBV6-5,TGTGCCAGCAGTTACGACGGAGCAAATTACGAGCAGTACTTC,CASSYDGANYEQYF
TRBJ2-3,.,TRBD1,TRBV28,TGTGCCAGCAGCGTAGACAGGGGGCAAGGAGATACGCAGTATTTT,CASSVDRGQGDTQYF
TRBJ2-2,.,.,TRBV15,TGTGCCACCAGCAGAGGGCTGGGGGGTCACGGGGAGCTGTTTTTT,CATSRGLGGHGELFF
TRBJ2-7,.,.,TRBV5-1,TGCGCCAGCAGCGGCGGGATCAGCTACGAGCAGTACTTC,CASSGGISYEQYF
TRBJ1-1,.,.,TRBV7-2,TGTGCCAGCAGCTTAGCGTCCGGGGGGCTGAACACTGAAGCTTTCTTT,CASSLASGGLNTEAFF
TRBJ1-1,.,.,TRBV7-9,TGTGCCAGCAGCTCAGGGTCTATCACTGAAGCTTTCTTT,CASSSGSITEAFF
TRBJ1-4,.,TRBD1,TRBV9,TGTGCCAGCAGCCCCCGGTGGGACAGGGATCCTAATGAAAAACTGTTTTTT,CASSPRWDRDPNEKLFF
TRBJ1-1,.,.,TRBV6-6,TGTGCCAGCACCTACGGGGGGTTTGCTGAAGCTTTCTTT,CASTYGGFAEAFF
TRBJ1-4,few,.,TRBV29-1,TGCAGCGTTTACAGACAGCCTAATGAAAAACTGTTTTTT,CSVYRQPNEKLFF
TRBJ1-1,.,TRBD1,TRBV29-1,TGCAGCGTAGAACTTAGGGGGCTAGTTGGCACTGAAGCTTTCTTT,CSVELRGLVGTEAFF
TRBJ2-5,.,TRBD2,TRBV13,TGTGCCAGCAGCCGCGGACTAGCCTACGAGACCCAGTACTTC,CASSRGLAYETQYF
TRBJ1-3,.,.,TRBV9,TGTGCCAGCAGCGCCACCTCGTTAGCGAACACCATATATTTT,CASSATSLANTIYF
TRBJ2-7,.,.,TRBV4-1,TGCGCCAGCAGCCAAGTTTTTGGGAGACGGGACGAGCAGTACTTC,CASSQVFGRRDEQYF
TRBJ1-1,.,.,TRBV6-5,TGTGCCAGCAGTTACTCGAAGGGGTTTCGACCTGAAGCTTTCTTT,CASSYSKGFRPEAFF
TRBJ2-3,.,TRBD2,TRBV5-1,TGCGCCAGCAGCTTACCACGGGAGGGCACAGATACGCAGTATTTT,CASSLPREGTDTQYF
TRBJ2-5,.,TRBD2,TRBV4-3,TGCGCCAGCAGCCAAGGCGTAGCGGGAGGGAGGACCCAGTACTTC,CASSQGVAGGRTQYF
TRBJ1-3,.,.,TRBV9,TGTGCCAGCAGCGAGTTAGATCCGGGGAACACCATATATTTT,CASSELDPGNTIYF
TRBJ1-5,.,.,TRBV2,TGTGCCAGCAGTGAATACACAGGGAGCAATCAGCCCCAGCATTTT,CASSEYTGSNQPQHF
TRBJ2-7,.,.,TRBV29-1,TGCAGCGTTGAGGCAGGTACATACGAGCAGTACTTC,CSVEAGTYEQYF
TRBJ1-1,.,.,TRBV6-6,TGTGCCAGCAGTTACGCAGAGAACACTGAAGCTTTCTTT,CASSYAENTEAFF
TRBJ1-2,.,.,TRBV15,TGTGCCACCAGCAGATCCCAGGGGATTTGGGATGGCTACACCTTC,CATSRSQGIWDGYTF
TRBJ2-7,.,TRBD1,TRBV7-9,TGTGCCAGCAGCTTGACAGGGGGCGGCGAGCAGTACTTC,CASSLTGGGEQYF
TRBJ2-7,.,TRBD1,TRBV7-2,TGTGCCAGCAGCTTAGGAGGACAGGGTCCCTCCTACGAGCAGTACTTC,CASSLGGQGPSYEQYF
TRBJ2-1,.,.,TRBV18,TGTGCCAGCTCACCTGCGGAGTTGGATGAGCAGTTCTTC,CASSPAELDEQFF
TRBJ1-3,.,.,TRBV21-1,TGTGCCAGCAGCAACGGGTTAATGGAAACTTTCTCTGGAAACACCATATATTTT,CASSNGLMETFSGNTIYF
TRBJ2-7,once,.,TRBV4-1,TGCGCCAGCAGCCAAGCCCTGCAACAGGGACACGAGCAGTACTTC,CASSQALQQGHEQYF
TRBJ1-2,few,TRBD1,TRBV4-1,TGCGCCAGCAGCCATAAGACAGGGGGAAGGCCTGGCTACACCTTC,CASSHKTGGRPGYTF
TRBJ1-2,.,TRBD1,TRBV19,TGTGCCAGTAGTATATCCCCTGGACAGGGTATCGACTATGGCTACACCTTC,CASSISPGQGIDYGYTF
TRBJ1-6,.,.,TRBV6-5,TGTGCCAGCAGTTTAGACCCTAGCTCCTATAATTCACCCCTCCACTTT,CASSLDPSSYNSPLHF
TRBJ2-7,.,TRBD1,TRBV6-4,TGTGCCAGCAGTTCCGGGACAGGGACCTACGAGCAGTACTTC,CASSSGTGTYEQYF
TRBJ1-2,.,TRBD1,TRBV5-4,TGTGCCAGCAGCTTGGGGCAGGGGGACACCTTC,CASSLGQGDTF
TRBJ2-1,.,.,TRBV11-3,TGTGCCAGCAGCTCGACTCACCTCTACAATGAGCAGTTCTTC,CASSSTHLYNEQFF
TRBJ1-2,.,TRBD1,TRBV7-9,TGTGCCAGCAGCGGGGACAGGGACTATGGCTACACCTTC,CASSGDRDYGYTF
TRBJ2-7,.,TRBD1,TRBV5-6,TGTGCCAGCAGCTTAGGGACAGGGGGTTTCTCCGAGCAGTACTTC,CASSLGTGGFSEQYF
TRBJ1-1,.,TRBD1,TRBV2,TGTGCCAGCAGAGGGACAGAGGCTTTCTTT,CASRGTEAFF
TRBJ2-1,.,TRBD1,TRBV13,TGTGCCAGCAGGCGACAGGGGGCCAATGAGCAGTTCTTC,CASRRQGANEQFF
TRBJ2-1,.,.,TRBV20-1,TGCAGTGCTTCCCGCTATAGTGAGCAGTTCTTC,CSASRYSEQFF
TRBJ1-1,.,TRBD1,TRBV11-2,TGTGCCAGCAGCTTCTACAGGGGGCGGAGGACCACTGAAGCTTTCTTT,CASSFYRGRRTTEAFF
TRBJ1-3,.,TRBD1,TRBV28,TGTGCCAGCAGCTTTCCGACAGGGGTTGGCTCTGGAAACACCATATATTTT,CASSFPTGVGSGNTIYF
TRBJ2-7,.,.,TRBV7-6,TGTGCCAGCAGCCGTAATCCCTTAAACTACGAGCAGTACTTC,CASSRNPLNYEQYF
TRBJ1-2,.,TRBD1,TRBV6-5,TGTGCCAGCAGTCGACAGGGCCGGTATGGCTACACCTTC,CASSRQGRYGYTF
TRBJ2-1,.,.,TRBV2,TGTGCCAGCAGATTCGGGGGAGGCGAGCAGTTCTTC,CASRFGGGEQFF
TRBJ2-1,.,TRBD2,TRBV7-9,TGTGCCAGCAGCCCCAGGACTAGCGGAGACAATGAGCAGTTCTTC,CASSPRTSGDNEQFF